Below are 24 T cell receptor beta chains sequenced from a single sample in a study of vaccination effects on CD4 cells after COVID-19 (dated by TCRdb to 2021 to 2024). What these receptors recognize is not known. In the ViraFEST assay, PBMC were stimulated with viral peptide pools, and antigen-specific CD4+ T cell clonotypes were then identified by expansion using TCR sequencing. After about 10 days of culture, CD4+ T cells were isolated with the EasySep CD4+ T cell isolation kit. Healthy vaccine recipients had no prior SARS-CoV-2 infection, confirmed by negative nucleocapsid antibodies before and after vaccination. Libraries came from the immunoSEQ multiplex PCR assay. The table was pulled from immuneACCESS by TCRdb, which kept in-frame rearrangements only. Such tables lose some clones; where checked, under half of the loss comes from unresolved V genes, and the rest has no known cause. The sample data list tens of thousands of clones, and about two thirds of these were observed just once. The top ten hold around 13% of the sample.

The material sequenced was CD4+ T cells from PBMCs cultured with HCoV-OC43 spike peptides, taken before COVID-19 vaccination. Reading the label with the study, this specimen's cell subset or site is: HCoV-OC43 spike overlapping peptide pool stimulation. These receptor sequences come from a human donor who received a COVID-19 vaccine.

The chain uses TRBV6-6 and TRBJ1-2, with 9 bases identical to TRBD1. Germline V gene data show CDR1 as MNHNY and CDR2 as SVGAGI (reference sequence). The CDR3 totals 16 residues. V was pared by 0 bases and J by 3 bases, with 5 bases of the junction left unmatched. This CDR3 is CASSYSGNRGHYGYTF. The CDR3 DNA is TGTGCCAGCAGTTACTCAGGGAACAGGGGGCACTATGGCTACACCTTC.

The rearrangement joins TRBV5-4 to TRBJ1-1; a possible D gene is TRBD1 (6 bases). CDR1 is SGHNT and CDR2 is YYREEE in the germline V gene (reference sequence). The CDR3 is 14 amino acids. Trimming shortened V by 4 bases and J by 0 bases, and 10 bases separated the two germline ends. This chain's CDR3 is CASSPRTVNTEAFF. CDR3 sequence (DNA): TGTGCCAGCAGCCCGAGGACAGTGAACACTGAAGCTTTCTTT.

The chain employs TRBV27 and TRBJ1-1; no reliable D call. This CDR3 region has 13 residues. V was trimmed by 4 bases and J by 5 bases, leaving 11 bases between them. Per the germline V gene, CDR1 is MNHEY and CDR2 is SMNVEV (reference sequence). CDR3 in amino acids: CASSYRDRTEAFF. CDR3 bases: TGTGCCAGCAGTTATAGGGATCGGACTGAAGCTTTCTTT.

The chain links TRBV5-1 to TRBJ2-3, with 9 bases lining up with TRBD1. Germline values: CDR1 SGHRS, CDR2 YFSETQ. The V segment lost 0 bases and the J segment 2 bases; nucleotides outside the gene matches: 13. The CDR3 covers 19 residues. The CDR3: CASSLARYNTGGVTDTQYF. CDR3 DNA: TGCGCCAGCAGCTTGGCCCGATACAATACAGGGGGCGTCACAGATACGCAGTATTTT.

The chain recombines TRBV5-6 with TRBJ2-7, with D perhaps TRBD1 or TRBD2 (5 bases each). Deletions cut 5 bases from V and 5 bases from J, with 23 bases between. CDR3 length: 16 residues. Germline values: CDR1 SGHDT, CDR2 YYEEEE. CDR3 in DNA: TGTGCCAGCAGGCCGCCGGGGCTAAAGGAATTTGACGAGCAGTACTTC. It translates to CASRPPGLKEFDEQYF.

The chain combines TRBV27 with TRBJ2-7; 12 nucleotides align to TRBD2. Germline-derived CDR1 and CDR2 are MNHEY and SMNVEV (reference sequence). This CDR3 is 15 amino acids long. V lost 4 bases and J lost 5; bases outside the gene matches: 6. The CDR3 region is CASSSSTSGGNEQYF. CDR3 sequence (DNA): TGTGCCAGCAGTTCCTCGACTAGCGGGGGAAACGAGCAGTACTTC.

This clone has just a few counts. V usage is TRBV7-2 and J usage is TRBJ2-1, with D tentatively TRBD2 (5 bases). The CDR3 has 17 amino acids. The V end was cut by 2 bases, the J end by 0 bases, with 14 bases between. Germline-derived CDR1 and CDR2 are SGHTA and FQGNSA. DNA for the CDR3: TGTGCCAGCAGCTTATACGCCCGAAGCGGCTCCTACAATGAGCAGTTCTTC. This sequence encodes CASSLYARSGSYNEQFF.

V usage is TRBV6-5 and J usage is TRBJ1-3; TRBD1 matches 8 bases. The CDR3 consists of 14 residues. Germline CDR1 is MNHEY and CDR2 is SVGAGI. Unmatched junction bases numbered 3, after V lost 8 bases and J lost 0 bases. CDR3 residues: CASEDRDSGNTIYF. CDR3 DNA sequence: TGTGCCAGCGAGGACAGGGACTCTGGAAACACCATATATTTT.

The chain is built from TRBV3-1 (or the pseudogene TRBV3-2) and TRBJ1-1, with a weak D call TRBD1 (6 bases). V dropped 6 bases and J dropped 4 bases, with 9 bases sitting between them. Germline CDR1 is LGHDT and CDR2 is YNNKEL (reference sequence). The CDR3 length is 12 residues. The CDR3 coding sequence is TGTGCCAGCAGGAGAGGGGGCACTGAAGCTTTCTTT. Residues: CASRRGGTEAFF.

The CDR3 loop is CASTTDSETQYF. Written as DNA, the CDR3 is TGTGCCAGCACCACCGACAGTGAGACCCAGTACTTC. This chain uses TRBV28 with TRBJ2-5, with D perhaps TRBD1 (5 bases). Germline CDR1 MDHEN, CDR2 SYDVKM. V shed 7 bases and J shed 5 bases, with 11 bases lying between them. The CDR3 runs 12 residues.

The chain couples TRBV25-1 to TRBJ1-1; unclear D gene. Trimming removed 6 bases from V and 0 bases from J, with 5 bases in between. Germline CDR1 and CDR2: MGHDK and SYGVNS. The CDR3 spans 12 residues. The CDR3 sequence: CASRTMNTEAFF. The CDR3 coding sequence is TGTGCCAGCAGGACCATGAACACTGAAGCTTTCTTT. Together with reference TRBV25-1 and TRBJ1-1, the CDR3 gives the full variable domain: EADIYQTPRYLVIGTGKKITLECSQTMGHDKMYWYQQDPGMELHLIHYSYGVNSTEKGDLSSESTVSRIRTEHFPLTLESARPSHTSQYLCASRTMNTEAFFGQGTRLTVV.

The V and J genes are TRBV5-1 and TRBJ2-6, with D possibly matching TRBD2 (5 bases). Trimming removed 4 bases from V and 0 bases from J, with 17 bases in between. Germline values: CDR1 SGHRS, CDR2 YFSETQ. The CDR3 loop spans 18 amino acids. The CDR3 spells CASSPDPPGSSGANVLTF. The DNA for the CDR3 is TGCGCCAGCAGCCCCGACCCCCCGGGGAGCTCTGGGGCCAACGTCCTGACTTTC.

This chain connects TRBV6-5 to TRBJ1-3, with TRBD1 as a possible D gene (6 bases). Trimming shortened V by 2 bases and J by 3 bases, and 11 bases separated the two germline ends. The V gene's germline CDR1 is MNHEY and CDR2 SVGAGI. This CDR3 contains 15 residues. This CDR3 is CASSYGRGVGNTIYF. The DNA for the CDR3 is TGTGCCAGCAGTTACGGCAGGGGAGTTGGAAACACCATATATTTT.

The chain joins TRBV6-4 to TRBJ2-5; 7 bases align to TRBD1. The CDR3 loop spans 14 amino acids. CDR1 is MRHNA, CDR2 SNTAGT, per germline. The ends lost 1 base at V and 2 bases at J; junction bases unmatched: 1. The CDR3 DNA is TGTGCCAGCAGTGACTGGGACAGTCAAGAGACCCAGTACTTC. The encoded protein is CASSDWDSQETQYF.

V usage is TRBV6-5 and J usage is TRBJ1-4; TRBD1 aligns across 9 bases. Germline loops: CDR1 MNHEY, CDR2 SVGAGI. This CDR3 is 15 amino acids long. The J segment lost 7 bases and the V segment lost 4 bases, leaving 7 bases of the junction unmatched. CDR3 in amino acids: CASSFTGGVGEKLFF. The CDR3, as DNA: TGTGCCAGCAGTTTTACAGGGGGCGTAGGTGAAAAACTGTTTTTT.

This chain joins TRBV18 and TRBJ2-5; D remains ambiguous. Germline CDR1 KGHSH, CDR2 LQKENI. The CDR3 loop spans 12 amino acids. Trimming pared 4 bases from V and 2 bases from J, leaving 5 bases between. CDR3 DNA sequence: TGTGCCAGCTCACTCAGTCAAGAGACCCAGTACTTC. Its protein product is CASSLSQETQYF.

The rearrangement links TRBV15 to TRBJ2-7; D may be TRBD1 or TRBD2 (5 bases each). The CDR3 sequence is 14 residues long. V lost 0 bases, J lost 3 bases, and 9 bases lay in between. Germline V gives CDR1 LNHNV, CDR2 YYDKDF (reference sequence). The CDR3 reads CATSREVGGYEQYF. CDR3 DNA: TGTGCCACCAGCAGAGAAGTTGGGGGCTACGAGCAGTACTTC.

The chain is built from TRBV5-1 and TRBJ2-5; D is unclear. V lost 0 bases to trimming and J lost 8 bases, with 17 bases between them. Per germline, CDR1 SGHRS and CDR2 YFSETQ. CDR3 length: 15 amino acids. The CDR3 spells CASSLGNEHRVTQYF. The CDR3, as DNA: TGCGCCAGCAGCTTGGGAAATGAACACCGAGTCACCCAGTACTTC. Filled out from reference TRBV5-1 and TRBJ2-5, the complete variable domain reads KAGVTQTPRYLIKTRGQQVTLSCSPISGHRSVSWYQQTPGQGLQFLFEYFSETQRNKGNFPGRFSGRQFSNSRSEMNVSTLELGDSALYLCASSLGNEHRVTQYFGPGTRLLVL.

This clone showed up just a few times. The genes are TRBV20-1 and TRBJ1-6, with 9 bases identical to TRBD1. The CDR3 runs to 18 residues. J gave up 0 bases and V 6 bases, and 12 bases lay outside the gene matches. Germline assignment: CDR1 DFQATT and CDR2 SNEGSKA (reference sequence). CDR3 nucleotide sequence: TGCAGTGCCAGTGCTTTGACAGGGGGAAGCTCCTATAATTCACCCCTCCACTTT. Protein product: CSASALTGGSSYNSPLHF.

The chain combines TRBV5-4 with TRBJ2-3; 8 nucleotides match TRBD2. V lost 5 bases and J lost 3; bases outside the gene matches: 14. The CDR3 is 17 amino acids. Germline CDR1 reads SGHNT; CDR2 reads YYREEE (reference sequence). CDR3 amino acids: CASSVGVAGLVTDTQYF. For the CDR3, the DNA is TGTGCCAGCAGTGTCGGGGTAGCGGGACTAGTAACAGATACGCAGTATTTT.

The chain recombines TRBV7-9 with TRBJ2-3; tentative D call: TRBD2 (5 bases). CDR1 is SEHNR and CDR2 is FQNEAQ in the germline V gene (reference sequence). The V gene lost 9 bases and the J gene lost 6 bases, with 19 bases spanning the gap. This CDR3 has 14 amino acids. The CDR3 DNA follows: TGTGCCAGTTACCCGGCCGGGGATTATGATACGCAGTATTTT. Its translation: CASYPAGDYDTQYF.

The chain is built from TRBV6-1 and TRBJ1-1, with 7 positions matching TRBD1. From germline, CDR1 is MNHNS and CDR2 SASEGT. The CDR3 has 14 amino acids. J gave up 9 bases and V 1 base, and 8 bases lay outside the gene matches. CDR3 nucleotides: TGTGCCAGCAGTGAAGGGAGATCAGGGGGGAAAGCTTTCTTT. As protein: CASSEGRSGGKAFF.

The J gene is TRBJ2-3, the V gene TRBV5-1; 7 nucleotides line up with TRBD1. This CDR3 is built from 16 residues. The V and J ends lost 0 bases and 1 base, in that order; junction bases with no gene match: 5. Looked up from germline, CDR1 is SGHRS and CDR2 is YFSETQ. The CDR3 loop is CASSLGLTGGTDTQYF. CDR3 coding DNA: TGCGCCAGCAGCTTGGGTCTTACAGGGGGCACAGATACGCAGTATTTT.

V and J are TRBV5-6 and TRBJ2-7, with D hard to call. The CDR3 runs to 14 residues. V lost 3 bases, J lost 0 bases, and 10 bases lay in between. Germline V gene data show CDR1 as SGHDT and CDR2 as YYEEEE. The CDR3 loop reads CASSYDWSSYEQYF. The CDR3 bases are TGTGCCAGCAGCTATGACTGGAGCTCCTACGAGCAGTACTTC.